This T cell receptor beta chain came from a study of shared clonotypes between healthy human individuals. For genomic DNA, unsorted samples relied on tens of millions of PBMCs. V lost 2 bases, J lost 7 bases, and 15 bases lay in between. The CDR3 is 15 amino acids. Germline V gene lookup returns CDR1 MNHEY and CDR2 SVGAGI. The deep-level immunoSEQ assay was used. Using immunoSEQ multiplex PCR, the repertoire was profiled, and TCRdb retains in-frame clones only, with some absent. The data contain hundreds of thousands of clones, around 77% of them singletons. V is TRBV6-5 and J is TRBJ2-1, with a possible D match to TRBD2 (5 bases). This TCR was recovered from a woman in her thirties or forties in good health. Some clones in this sample may be carry-over from other donors' samples. The sequenced material came from PBMCs. DNA of the CDR3: TGTGCCAGCAGTTACCCCGGGGAGAGAGGGAATGAGCAGTTCTTC. This sequence encodes CASSYPGERGNEQFF.